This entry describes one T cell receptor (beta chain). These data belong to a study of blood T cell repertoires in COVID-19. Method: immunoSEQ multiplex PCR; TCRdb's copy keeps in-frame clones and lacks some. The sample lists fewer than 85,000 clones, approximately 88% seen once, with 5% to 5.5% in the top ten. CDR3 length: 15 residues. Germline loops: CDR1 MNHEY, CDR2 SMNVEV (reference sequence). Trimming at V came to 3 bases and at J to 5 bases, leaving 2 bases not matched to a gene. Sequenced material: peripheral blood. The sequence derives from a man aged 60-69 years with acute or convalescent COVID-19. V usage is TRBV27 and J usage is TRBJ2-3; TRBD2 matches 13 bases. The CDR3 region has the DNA TGTGCCAGCAGTTTCGGGACTAGCGGGGAAGATACGCAGTATTTT. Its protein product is CASSFGTSGEDTQYF.